A single T cell receptor (beta chain) is shown here with its context. Trimming removed 7 bases from V and 0 bases from J; junction bases left unmatched: 3. The CDR3 length is 15 residues. CDR1 is LNHDA, CDR2 SQIVND, per germline (reference sequence). The repertoire was sequenced with immunoSEQ multiplex PCR; TCRdb's copy has only in-frame clones and lacks some. The sample lists some 120,000 clones, about 90% seen once, with 1.3% to 1.5% in the top ten. The entry originates in a study of T cell responses to AZD1222 COVID-19 vaccine. The receptor's source is an adult in good health. This chain uses TRBV19 with TRBJ2-6, with 7 positions matching TRBD1. The starting material was peripheral blood, obtained on day 0 of AZD1222 vaccination. In nucleotides, the CDR3 is TGTGCCAGTACCGGGACAGACTCTGGGGCCAACGTCCTGACTTTC. Translating it yields CASTGTDSGANVLTF. Combining the CDR3 with reference TRBV19 and TRBJ2-6 gives the whole variable domain DGGITQSPKYLFRKEGQNVTLSCEQNLNHDAMYWYRQDPGQGLRLIYYSQIVNDFQKGDIAEGYSVSREKKESFPLTVTSAQKNPTAFYLCASTGTDSGANVLTFGAGSRLTVL.